A single sample is the source of the 5 T cell receptor beta chains below, sequenced in a study of T-cell memory formation after mild COVID-19. TCRdb re-derived calls from the 5' RACE reads in MiXCR, one entry per CDR3 protein. The sample includes roughly 450,000 distinct CDR3 sequences, roughly 20% seen only once; the top ten take 9% to 15%. Material: PBMCs or a T cell subset sorted from them (not recorded which). These receptors all come from an adult woman who had mild COVID-19 (a few samples of this study predate the infection). Cell type and time point are not known.

This clonotype has more than one count but fewer than ten. V and J are TRBV11-2 and TRBJ1-2, with 9 bases that match TRBD1. The CDR3 is made up of 15 amino acids. The ends lost 5 bases at V and 8 bases at J; junction bases unmatched: 12. CDR1 and CDR2 (germline): SGHAT, FQNNGV. The CDR3 DNA reads as TGTGCCAGCAGCCTTTCGGGACAGGGTACGGGAGGCTACACCTTC. This sequence encodes CASSLSGQGTGGYTF. Full variable domain (outside the CDR3, taken from reference TRBV11-2 and TRBJ1-2): EAGVAQSPRYKIIEKRQSVAFWCNPISGHATLYWYQQILGQGPKLLIQFQNNGVVDDSQLPKDRFSAERLKGVDSTLKIQPAKLEDSAVYLCASSLSGQGTGGYTFGSGTRLTVV.

J is TRBJ2-1 and V is TRBV5-1; 7 bases align to TRBD2. V trimming: 3 bases; J trimming: 6 bases; junction bases outside the gene matches: 6. The V gene's germline CDR1 is SGHRS and CDR2 YFSETQ. The CDR3 has 14 residues. The CDR3 sequence: CASSYEGGINEQFF. The CDR3 coding sequence is TGCGCCAGCAGCTATGAGGGAGGGATCAATGAGCAGTTCTTC.

V usage is TRBV7-2 and J usage is TRBJ2-3, with 16 nucleotides matching TRBD2. Looked up from germline, CDR1 is SGHTA and CDR2 is FQGNSA. The CDR3 spans 18 residues. V shed 1 base, J shed 5 bases, and the junction held 6 bases outside the gene matches. Here the CDR3 DNA reads TGTGCCAGCAGCTTAGTGGGGACTAGCGGGAGGGGGAGAGATACGCAGTATTTT. This gives the protein CASSLVGTSGRGRDTQYF.

This clonotype was observed a few times. This chain connects TRBV15 to TRBJ2-5, with D possibly being TRBD1 (5 bases). Germline assignment: CDR1 LNHNV and CDR2 YYDKDF (reference sequence). CDR3 length: 15 residues. V was cut by 0 bases and J by 4 bases, with 12 bases left in between. DNA of the CDR3: TGTGCCACCAGCAGAGATCGTTCAGGGCTAGAGACCCAGTACTTC. As protein: CATSRDRSGLETQYF.

This clonotype was observed at least ten times. The chain joins TRBV24-1 to TRBJ2-1, with 7 bases that match TRBD1. Germline V CDR1 and CDR2: KGHDR, SFDVKD. V trimming: 2 bases; J trimming: 0 bases; junction bases outside the gene matches: 9. There are 18 residues in the CDR3. CDR3 nucleotides: TGTGCCACCAGTGATTATCGACAGGGATTGAGCTCCTACAATGAGCAGTTCTTC. Its protein is CATSDYRQGLSSYNEQFF.